Listed here are 32 T cell receptor beta chains from one sample, sequenced in a study of blood T cell repertoires in COVID-19. The assay was immunoSEQ multiplex PCR, and TCRdb's table has in-frame clones only and misses some. The sample has tens of thousands of clones; around 85% are singletons. The sample comprised peripheral blood. These receptors were collected from an older man with acute or convalescent COVID-19.

This clone was seen only once. V gene TRBV27 combines with J gene TRBJ2-7; 9 bases line up with TRBD2. The CDR3 extends over 17 amino acids. J gave up 0 bases and V 6 bases, and 12 bases lay outside the gene matches. The germline gives CDR1 MNHEY, CDR2 SMNVEV (reference sequence). The CDR3 nucleotides read TGTGCCAGCAGAGAACGGGGCCTAGCGGGACCCTCCTACGAGCAGTACTTC. It yields the protein CASRERGLAGPSYEQYF.

In its sample, this clone was seen once. The chain joins TRBV25-1 to TRBJ1-4, with a weak D call TRBD1 (6 bases). V gave up 4 bases and J gave up 4 bases, with 13 bases separating them. The V gene's germline CDR1 is MGHDK and CDR2 SYGVNS. This CDR3 contains 15 residues. For the CDR3, the DNA is TGTGCCAGCAGTGCCTTACAGGGAGTTAATGAAAAACTGTTTTTT. This translates into CASSALQGVNEKLFF.

The chain couples TRBV7-9 to TRBJ2-1; maybe TRBD2 (6 bases). Germline values: CDR1 SEHNR, CDR2 FQNEAQ (reference sequence). V was clipped by 3 bases and J by 8 bases, with 14 bases between them. This CDR3 contains 14 residues. The CDR3 sequence: CASSFPRRGHEQFF. DNA of the CDR3: TGTGCCAGCAGCTTCCCCAGGAGGGGACATGAGCAGTTCTTC.

This clone was seen more than once but under ten times. The J gene is TRBJ1-1, the V gene TRBV5-5, with a tentative D call TRBD1 (5 bases). V was shortened by 1 base and J by 6 bases, with 10 bases between the two germline ends. CDR1 is SGHKS, CDR2 YYEKEE, per germline (reference sequence). The CDR3 has 13 amino acids. Written as DNA, the CDR3 is TGTGCCAGCAGCTTGTCATGGGGCCCTGAAGCTTTCTTT. Protein product: CASSLSWGPEAFF. Complete variable domain (other parts from reference TRBV5-5 and TRBJ1-1): DAGVTQSPTHLIKTRGQQVTLRCSPISGHKSVSWYQQVLGQGPQFIFQYYEKEERGRGNFPDRFSARQFPNYSSELNVNALLLGDSALYLCASSLSWGPEAFFGQGTRLTVV.

This chain links TRBV6-5 with TRBJ2-1; TRBD2 matches 10 bases. The CDR3 totals 14 residues. Germline CDR1 and CDR2: MNHEY and SVGAGI. After removal of 4 bases from V and 10 bases from J, the junction contained 7 bases not matched to a gene. CDR3 nucleotides: TGTGCCAGCAGTTCCCTAGCGGGAGTTCTCGAGCAGTTCTTC. It translates to CASSSLAGVLEQFF.

The chain has TRBV18 and TRBJ2-3; maybe TRBD2 (5 bases). This CDR3 comprises 15 residues. With 2 bases removed from V and 5 bases from J, the gap between germline ends came to 14 bases. Germline V gene sequence: CDR1 KGHSH, CDR2 LQKENI. The CDR3 DNA follows: TGTGCCAGCTCACCAACTAGGGATTTGGGAGATACGCAGTATTTT. Translating it yields CASSPTRDLGDTQYF.

The chain joins TRBV7-2 to TRBJ1-3; D possibly corresponds to TRBD1 (6 bases). The V and J ends lost 5 bases and 0 bases respectively, with 8 bases between them. The length of the CDR3 is 14 residues. In germline, CDR1 is SGHTA, CDR2 FQGNSA. CDR3 in DNA: TGTGCCAGCAGCACAGGGAGCTCTGGAAACACCATATATTTT. Translation gives CASSTGSSGNTIYF.

The chain uses TRBV19 and TRBJ1-3; D is possibly TRBD1 (5 bases). CDR3 length: 15 residues. V was cut by 6 bases and J by 0 bases, with 12 bases left in between. Germline CDR1 LNHDA, CDR2 SQIVND (reference sequence). The CDR3 nucleotides are TGTGCCAGTAGGTGGGACGGGAGCTCTGGAAACACCATATATTTT. Translating gives CASRWDGSSGNTIYF.

This clone showed up just once. CDR3 sequence (DNA): TGTGCCAGCAGCCGAGAAGGGACAGGGGACGAGCAGTACTTC. Its translation: CASSREGTGDEQYF. This chain connects TRBV7-9 to TRBJ2-7; 10 bases agree with TRBD1. With V trimmed by 5 bases and J by 5 bases, 6 bases remained unmatched. The CDR3 totals 14 residues. CDR1 SEHNR and CDR2 FQNEAQ come from the germline V gene (reference sequence).

CDR3 residues: CASSLLADRNEKLFF. As DNA, the CDR3 is TGCGCCAGCAGCTTGTTGGCCGACAGAAATGAAAAACTGTTTTTT. The genes are TRBV5-1 and TRBJ1-4; a weak D match, TRBD1 (5 bases). V was shortened by 1 base and J by 5 bases, with 12 bases between the two germline ends. There are 15 residues in the CDR3. Germline V lookup: CDR1 SGHRS, CDR2 YFSETQ.

The V gene is TRBV7-2, the J gene TRBJ1-1, with 7 nucleotides matching TRBD1. The CDR3 totals 18 residues. Germline V gene lookup returns CDR1 SGHTA and CDR2 FQGNSA. V gave up 3 bases and J gave up 0 bases; unmatched junction bases: 13. CDR3 in amino acids: CASSFIPGQLTMNTEAFF. The CDR3 DNA follows: TGTGCCAGCAGCTTCATACCGGGACAGCTCACTATGAACACTGAAGCTTTCTTT.

This chain uses TRBV19 with TRBJ2-2; TRBD2 is a possible D gene (6 bases). CDR3 length: 16 residues. In germline, CDR1 is LNHDA, CDR2 SQIVND (reference sequence). Trimming cost V 0 bases and J 5 bases, with 13 bases left between them. CDR3 DNA: TGTGCCAGTAGTATAGATCGAACGACTAGTACCGGGGAGCTGTTTTTT. It encodes CASSIDRTTSTGELFF.

This clone was seen a few times. The chain joins TRBV10-3 to TRBJ2-1, with D tentatively TRBD2 (6 bases). Germline V gives CDR1 ENHRY, CDR2 SYGVKD. The V end lost 0 bases, the J end lost 7 bases, and 16 bases lay between the germline ends. The CDR3 has 16 amino acids. CDR3 protein: CAISESLGGVVNEQFF. CDR3 in DNA: TGTGCCATCAGTGAGTCCCTCGGGGGAGTTGTAAATGAGCAGTTCTTC.

The sample holds a few counts of this clone. DNA for the CDR3: TGTGCCAGCAGCTTGGACAGGGCCTACGAGCAGTACTTC. It specifies CASSLDRAYEQYF. The rearrangement joins TRBV7-4 to TRBJ2-7, with TRBD1 matching 8 bases. The V gene's germline CDR1 is SGHVT and CDR2 SQSDAQ. The CDR3 consists of 13 residues. J gave up 2 bases and V 3 bases, and 0 bases lay outside the gene matches.

This clone was found once. This chain joins TRBV15 and TRBJ2-5, with 8 bases identical to TRBD1. Trimming cost V 6 bases and J 4 bases; bases outside gene matches: 7. CDR1 and CDR2 (germline): LNHNV, YYDKDF (reference sequence). The CDR3 has 14 residues. This CDR3 reads CATSSAGTGETQYF. The CDR3 nucleotides are TGTGCCACCAGTTCCGCGGGGACAGGAGAGACCCAGTACTTC.

This clone was observed at least ten times. CDR3 protein: CASNSVGSWGGTQYF. For the CDR3, the DNA is TGTGCCAGCAATTCCGTGGGCAGTTGGGGGGGAACCCAGTACTTC. This chain joins TRBV5-8 and TRBJ2-5; 7 bases are a match to TRBD2. This CDR3 has 15 residues. V was pared by 6 bases and J by 8 bases, with 16 bases of the junction left unmatched. The V gene's germline CDR1 is SGHTS and CDR2 YDEGEE. Based on the CDR3 plus reference TRBV5-8 and TRBJ2-5, the full variable domain is EAGVTQSPTHLIKTRGQQATLRCSPISGHTSVYWYQQALGLGLQFLLWYDEGEERNRGNFPPRFSGRQFPNYSSELNVNALELEDSALYLCASNSVGSWGGTQYFGPGTRLLVL.

This chain uses TRBV24-1 with TRBJ1-2; D not resolved. Trimming pared 3 bases from V and 4 bases from J, leaving 17 bases between. Per the germline V gene, CDR1 is KGHDR and CDR2 is SFDVKD. This CDR3 contains 16 residues. Here the CDR3 DNA reads TGTGCCACCAGTGATGGGTCGCTAGTAGGCTTCTATGGCTACACCTTC. The encoded protein is CATSDGSLVGFYGYTF.

The chain links TRBV5-4 to TRBJ2-5; 8 bases match TRBD2. Germline CDR1 is SGHNT and CDR2 is YYREEE (reference sequence). CDR3 length: 15 residues. Trimming removed 3 bases from V and 1 base from J; junction bases left unmatched: 5. This CDR3 is CASSSTGTSQETQYF. The CDR3 DNA follows: TGTGCCAGCAGCTCGACCGGGACTAGCCAAGAGACCCAGTACTTC.

V is TRBV19 and J is TRBJ1-1; no clear D. The CDR3 has 13 residues. The germline CDR1 and CDR2 sequences are LNHDA and SQIVND (reference sequence). Deletions cut 5 bases from V and 7 bases from J, with 14 bases between. The CDR3 here is CASSPLGTGEAFF. The CDR3, as DNA: TGTGCCAGTAGTCCCCTCGGTACCGGTGAAGCTTTCTTT. Supplemented by reference TRBV19 and TRBJ1-1, the full variable domain reads DGGITQSPKYLFRKEGQNVTLSCEQNLNHDAMYWYRQDPGQGLRLIYYSQIVNDFQKGDIAEGYSVSREKKESFPLTVTSAQKNPTAFYLCASSPLGTGEAFFGQGTRLTVV.

The chain combines TRBV18 with TRBJ2-7; 8 bases agree with TRBD1. Per the germline V gene, CDR1 is KGHSH and CDR2 is LQKENI. The CDR3 runs to 14 residues. Germline trimming cut 3 bases from V and 0 bases from J; bases unmatched to any gene: 1. CDR3 bases: TGTGCCAGCTCACCGGGACAGGTCTCCTACGAGCAGTACTTC. This translates into CASSPGQVSYEQYF. The full variable domain, its missing parts supplied by reference TRBV18 and TRBJ2-7, is NAGVMQNPRHLVRRRGQEARLRCSPMKGHSHVYWYRQLPEEGLKFMVYLQKENIIDESGMPKERFSAEFPKEGPSILRIQQVVRGDSAAYFCASSPGQVSYEQYFGPGTRLTVT.

The V gene is TRBV19, the J gene TRBJ1-2; D might be TRBD1 (5 bases). The CDR3 length is 12 residues. The germline CDR1 and CDR2 sequences are LNHDA and SQIVND (reference sequence). Trimming stripped 10 bases from V and 4 bases from J, with 13 bases between. CDR3 DNA: TGTGCCACACGACAGCGATCCTATGGCTACACCTTC. Protein: CATRQRSYGYTF.

V usage is TRBV27 and J usage is TRBJ2-4, with a tentative D call TRBD1 (6 bases). The germline V and J ends were trimmed by 7 bases and 5 bases, with 15 bases remaining between them. This CDR3 has 14 residues. Germline values: CDR1 MNHEY, CDR2 SMNVEV (reference sequence). CDR3 DNA sequence: TGTGCCAGCACTAAACAGGGACCGGAAAACATTCAGTACTTC. This translates into CASTKQGPENIQYF.

The chain recombines TRBV30 with TRBJ2-2; 14 bases map to TRBD2. The V and J ends lost 3 bases and 5 bases, in that order; junction bases with no gene match: 5. The CDR3 runs to 16 residues. Germline values: CDR1 GTSNPN, CDR2 SVGIG (reference sequence). The CDR3 reads CAWRTSGRAWTGELFF. CDR3 DNA sequence: TGTGCCTGGAGGACTAGCGGGAGGGCCTGGACCGGGGAGCTGTTTTTT. The entire variable domain, with the rest obtained from reference TRBV30 and TRBJ2-2, is as follows: SQTIHQWPATLVQPVGSPLSLECTVEGTSNPNLYWYRQAAGRGLQLLFYSVGIGQISSEVPQNLSASRPQDRQFILSSKKLLLSDSGFYLCAWRTSGRAWTGELFFGEGSRLTVL.

CDR3 nucleotide sequence: TGTGCCAGTAGTACGGGACAGGGCCCCGGGGAGCTGTTTTTT. Protein: CASSTGQGPGELFF. The chain couples TRBV19 to TRBJ2-2; TRBD1 matches 9 bases. Per the germline V gene, CDR1 is LNHDA and CDR2 is SQIVND (reference sequence). The junction had 3 bases not matched to a gene; V was cut back by 4 bases and J by 6 bases. The CDR3 consists of 14 residues.

The chain combines TRBV18 with TRBJ1-1, with unresolved D. Germline V gene sequence: CDR1 KGHSH, CDR2 LQKENI. The CDR3 loop spans 13 amino acids. With 3 bases removed from V and 4 bases from J, the gap between germline ends came to 9 bases. In DNA form, the CDR3 reads TGTGCCAGCTCACCTGATTGGCTCACTGAAGCTTTCTTT. This gives the protein CASSPDWLTEAFF.

The V call is TRBV15, the J call TRBJ2-5, with 7 bases matching TRBD2. The V gene's germline CDR1 is LNHNV and CDR2 YYDKDF (reference sequence). J gave up 2 bases and V 1 base, and 4 bases lay outside the gene matches. The CDR3 is made up of 15 amino acids. CDR3 sequence (DNA): TGTGCCACCAGCAGAGTCGGGGGGACTCAAGAGACCCAGTACTTC. Encoded protein: CATSRVGGTQETQYF.

This rearrangement joins TRBV27 to TRBJ1-2; 8 bases match TRBD1. From germline, CDR1 is MNHEY and CDR2 SMNVEV (reference sequence). This CDR3 has 13 amino acids. After removal of 6 bases from V and 4 bases from J, the junction contained 4 bases not matched to a gene. The CDR3 nucleotides read TGTGCCAGCAGAATCACAGGGGGCTATGGCTACACCTTC. This encodes CASRITGGYGYTF.

This chain joins TRBV5-6 and TRBJ2-2; no reliable D call. The CDR3 runs 14 residues. V lost 0 bases, J lost 1 base, and 4 bases lay in between. Germline V CDR1 and CDR2: SGHDT, YYEEEE. CDR3 amino acids: CASSLVLNTGELFF. DNA for the CDR3: TGTGCCAGCAGCTTGGTCTTGAACACCGGGGAGCTGTTTTTT.

The chain joins TRBV3-1 (or the pseudogene TRBV3-2) to TRBJ2-7, with D possibly being TRBD1 (6 bases). V was trimmed by 4 bases and J by 4 bases, leaving 17 bases between them. Germline CDR1 LGHDT, CDR2 YNNKEL (reference sequence). The CDR3 spans 15 residues. CDR3: CASSPLGATSYEQYF. Here the CDR3 DNA reads TGTGCCAGCAGCCCCCTGGGGGCTACTTCATACGAGCAGTACTTC.

Remarks on this clone: An end of the junction differs from the germline gene, which may be a read error. J is TRBJ1-1 and V is TRBV5-4, with D hard to call. CDR1 is SGHNT, CDR2 YYREEE, per germline (reference sequence). This CDR3 has 12 amino acids. CDR3 bases: TGTGCCAGCAGCCTGTTCAGCAGAGCTCCGCGGTTT. Its protein is CASSLFSRAPRF.

The gene calls are TRBV28 and TRBJ1-1; D is possibly TRBD1 (5 bases). The CDR3 loop spans 14 amino acids. V shed 2 bases and J shed 2 bases, with 9 bases lying between them. Germline V gene data show CDR1 as MDHEN and CDR2 as SYDVKM. CDR3: CASSLLGGNTEAFF. CDR3 bases: TGTGCCAGCAGTTTACTGGGGGGAAACACTGAAGCTTTCTTT.

V and J are TRBV6-2 or TRBV6-3 and TRBJ2-5, with 12 bases aligning to TRBD2. Unmatched junction bases numbered 2, after V lost 5 bases and J lost 4 bases. Germline-derived CDR1 and CDR2 are MNHEY and SVGEGT. This CDR3 comprises 14 residues. The CDR3 protein is CASSQTSGRETQYF. The CDR3 nucleotides are TGTGCCAGCAGTCAGACTAGCGGGAGAGAGACCCAGTACTTC.